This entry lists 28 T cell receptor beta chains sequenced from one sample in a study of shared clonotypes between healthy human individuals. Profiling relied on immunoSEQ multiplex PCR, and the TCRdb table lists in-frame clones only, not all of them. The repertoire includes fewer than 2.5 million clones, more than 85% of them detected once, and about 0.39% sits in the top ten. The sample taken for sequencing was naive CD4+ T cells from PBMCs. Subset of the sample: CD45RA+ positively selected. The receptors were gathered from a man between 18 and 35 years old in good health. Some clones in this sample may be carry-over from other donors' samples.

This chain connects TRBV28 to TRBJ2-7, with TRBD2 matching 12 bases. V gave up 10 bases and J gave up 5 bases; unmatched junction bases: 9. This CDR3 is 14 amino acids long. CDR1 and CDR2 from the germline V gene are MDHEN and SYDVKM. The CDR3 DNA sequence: TGTGCCACGCAAACTAGCGGGAGGCTAGACGAGCAGTACTTC. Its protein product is CATQTSGRLDEQYF. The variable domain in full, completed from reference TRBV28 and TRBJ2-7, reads DVKVTQSSRYLVKRTGEKVFLECVQDMDHENMFWYRQDPGLGLRLIYFSYDVKMKEKGDIPEGYSVSREKKERFSLILESASTNQTSMYLCATQTSGRLDEQYFGPGTRLTVT.

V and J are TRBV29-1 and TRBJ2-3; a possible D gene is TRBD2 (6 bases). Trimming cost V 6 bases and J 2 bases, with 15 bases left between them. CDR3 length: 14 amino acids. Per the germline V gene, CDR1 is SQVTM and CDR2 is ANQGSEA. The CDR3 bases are TGCAGCGTGAAGGGAGGTCGTACCACAGATACGCAGTATTTT. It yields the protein CSVKGGRTTDTQYF.

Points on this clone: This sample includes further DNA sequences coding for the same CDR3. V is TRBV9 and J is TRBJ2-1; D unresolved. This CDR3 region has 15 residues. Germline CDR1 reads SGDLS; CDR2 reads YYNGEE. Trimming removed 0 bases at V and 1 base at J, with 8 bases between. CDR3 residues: CASSVAGPSYNEQFF. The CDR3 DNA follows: TGTGCCAGCAGCGTAGCTGGGCCATCCTACAATGAGCAGTTCTTC. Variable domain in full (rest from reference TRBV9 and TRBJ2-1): DSGVTQTPKHLITATGQRVTLRCSPRSGDLSVYWYQQSLDQGLQFLIQYYNGEERAKGNILERFSAQQFPDLHSELNLSSLELGDSALYFCASSVAGPSYNEQFFGPGTRLTVL.

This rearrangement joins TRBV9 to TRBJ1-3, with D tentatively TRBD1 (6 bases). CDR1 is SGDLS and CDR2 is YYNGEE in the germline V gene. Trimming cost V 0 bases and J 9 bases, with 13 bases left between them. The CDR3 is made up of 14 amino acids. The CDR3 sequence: CASSVVSQGSTIYF. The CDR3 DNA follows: TGTGCCAGCAGCGTAGTGAGCCAGGGGTCCACCATATATTTT. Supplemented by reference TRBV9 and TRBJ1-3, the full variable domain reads DSGVTQTPKHLITATGQRVTLRCSPRSGDLSVYWYQQSLDQGLQFLIQYYNGEERAKGNILERFSAQQFPDLHSELNLSSLELGDSALYFCASSVVSQGSTIYFGEGSWLTVV.

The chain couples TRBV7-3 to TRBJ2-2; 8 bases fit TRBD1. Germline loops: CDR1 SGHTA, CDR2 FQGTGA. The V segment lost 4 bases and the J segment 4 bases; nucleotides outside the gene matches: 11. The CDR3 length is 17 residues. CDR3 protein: CASSSGVGQDFTGELFF. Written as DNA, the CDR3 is TGTGCCAGCAGCTCAGGGGTGGGACAGGACTTCACCGGGGAGCTGTTTTTT.

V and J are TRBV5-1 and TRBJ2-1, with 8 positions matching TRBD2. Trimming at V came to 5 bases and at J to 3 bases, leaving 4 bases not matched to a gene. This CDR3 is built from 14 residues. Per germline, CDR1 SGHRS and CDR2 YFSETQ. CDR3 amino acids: CASRGLDVYNEQFF. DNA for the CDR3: TGCGCCAGCAGGGGACTAGATGTCTACAATGAGCAGTTCTTC.

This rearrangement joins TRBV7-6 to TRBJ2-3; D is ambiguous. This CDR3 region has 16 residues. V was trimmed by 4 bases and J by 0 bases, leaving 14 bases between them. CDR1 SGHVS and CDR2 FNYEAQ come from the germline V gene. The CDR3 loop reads CASSSPELGSTDTQYF. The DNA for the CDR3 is TGTGCCAGCAGCTCCCCCGAGCTCGGGAGCACAGATACGCAGTATTTT.

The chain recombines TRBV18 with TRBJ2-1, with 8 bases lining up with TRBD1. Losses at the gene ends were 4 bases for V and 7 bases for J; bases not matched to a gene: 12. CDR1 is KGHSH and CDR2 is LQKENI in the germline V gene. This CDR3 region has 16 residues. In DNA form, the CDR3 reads TGTGCCAGCTCACTGATGCAGGGGGCTAGGAAAAATGAGCAGTTCTTC. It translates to CASSLMQGARKNEQFF.

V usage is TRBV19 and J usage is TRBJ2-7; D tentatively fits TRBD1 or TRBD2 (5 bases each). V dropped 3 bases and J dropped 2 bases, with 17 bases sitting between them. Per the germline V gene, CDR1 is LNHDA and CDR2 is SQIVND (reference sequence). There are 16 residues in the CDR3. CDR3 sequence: CASSINNRGPPYEQYF. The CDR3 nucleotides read TGTGCCAGTAGTATCAATAACCGGGGACCCCCCTACGAGCAGTACTTC.

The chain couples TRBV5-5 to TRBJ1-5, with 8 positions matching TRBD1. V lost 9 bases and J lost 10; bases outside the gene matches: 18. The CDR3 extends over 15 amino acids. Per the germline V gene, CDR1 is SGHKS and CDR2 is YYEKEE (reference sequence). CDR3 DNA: TGTGCCACCCAACCTAGAGCAGACAGGGGAGGACCCCAGCATTTT. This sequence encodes CATQPRADRGGPQHF.

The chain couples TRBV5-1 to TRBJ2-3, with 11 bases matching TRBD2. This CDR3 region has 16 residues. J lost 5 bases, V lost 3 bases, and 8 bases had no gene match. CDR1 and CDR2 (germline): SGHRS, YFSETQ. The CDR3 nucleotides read TGCGCCAGCAGCTCCGCTAGCGGGAGGACGATAGATACGCAGTATTTT. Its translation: CASSSASGRTIDTQYF.

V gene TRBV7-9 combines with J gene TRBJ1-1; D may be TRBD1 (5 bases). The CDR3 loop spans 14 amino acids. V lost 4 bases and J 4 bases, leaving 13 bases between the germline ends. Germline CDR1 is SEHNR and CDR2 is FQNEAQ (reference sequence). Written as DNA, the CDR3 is TGTGCCAGCAGCTCCGCGGGGGTGGGCACTGAAGCTTTCTTT. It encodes CASSSAGVGTEAFF.

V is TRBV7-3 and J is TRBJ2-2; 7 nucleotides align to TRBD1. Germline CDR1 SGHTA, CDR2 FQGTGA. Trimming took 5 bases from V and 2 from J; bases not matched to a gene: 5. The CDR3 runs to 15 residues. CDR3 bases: TGTGCCAGCAGCAAGACAGGGCATAACACCGGGGAGCTGTTTTTT. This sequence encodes CASSKTGHNTGELFF.

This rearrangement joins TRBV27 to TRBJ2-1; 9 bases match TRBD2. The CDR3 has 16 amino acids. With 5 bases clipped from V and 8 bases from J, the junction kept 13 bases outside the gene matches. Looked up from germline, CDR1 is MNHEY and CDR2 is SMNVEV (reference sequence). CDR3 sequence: CASSLGLAGGPYEQFF. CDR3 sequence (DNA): TGTGCCAGCAGTCTTGGGTTGGCGGGAGGGCCGTATGAGCAGTTCTTC.

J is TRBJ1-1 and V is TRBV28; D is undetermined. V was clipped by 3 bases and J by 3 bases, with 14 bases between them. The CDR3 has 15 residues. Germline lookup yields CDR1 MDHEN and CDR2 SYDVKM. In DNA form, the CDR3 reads TGTGCCAGCAGTTTTAAGCCGGGCTCCTACACTGAAGCTTTCTTT. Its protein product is CASSFKPGSYTEAFF.

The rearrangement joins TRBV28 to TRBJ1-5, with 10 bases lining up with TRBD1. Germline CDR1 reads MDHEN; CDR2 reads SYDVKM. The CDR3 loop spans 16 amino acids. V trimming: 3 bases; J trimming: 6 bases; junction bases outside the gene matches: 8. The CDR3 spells CASSFSGTGARQPQHF. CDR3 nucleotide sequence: TGTGCCAGCAGTTTTTCCGGGACAGGGGCGCGTCAGCCCCAGCATTTT.

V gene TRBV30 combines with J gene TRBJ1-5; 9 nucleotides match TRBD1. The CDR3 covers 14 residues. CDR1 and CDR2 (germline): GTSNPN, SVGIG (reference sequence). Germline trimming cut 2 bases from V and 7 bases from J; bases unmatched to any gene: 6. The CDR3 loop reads CAWSTWTGDQPQHF. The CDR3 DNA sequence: TGTGCCTGGAGTACGTGGACAGGGGACCAGCCCCAGCATTTT.

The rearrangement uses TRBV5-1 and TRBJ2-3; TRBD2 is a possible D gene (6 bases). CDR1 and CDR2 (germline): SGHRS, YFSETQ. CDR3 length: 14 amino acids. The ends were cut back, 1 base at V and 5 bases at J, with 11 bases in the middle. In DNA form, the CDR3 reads TGCGCCAGCAGCTTGCAGCCGGAGGGAGATACGCAGTATTTT. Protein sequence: CASSLQPEGDTQYF.

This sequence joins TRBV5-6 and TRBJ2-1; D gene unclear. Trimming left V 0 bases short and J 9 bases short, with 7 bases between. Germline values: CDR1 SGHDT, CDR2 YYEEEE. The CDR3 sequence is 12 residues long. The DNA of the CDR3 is TGTGCCAGCAGCTTGGTGTCTGGTGAGCAGTTCTTC. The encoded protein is CASSLVSGEQFF.

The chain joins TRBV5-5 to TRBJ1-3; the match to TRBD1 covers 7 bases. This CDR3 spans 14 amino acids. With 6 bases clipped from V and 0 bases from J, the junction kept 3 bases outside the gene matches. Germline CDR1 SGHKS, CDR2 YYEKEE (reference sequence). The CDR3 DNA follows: TGTGCCAGCAACTACAGGGGCTCTGGAAACACCATATATTTT. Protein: CASNYRGSGNTIYF.

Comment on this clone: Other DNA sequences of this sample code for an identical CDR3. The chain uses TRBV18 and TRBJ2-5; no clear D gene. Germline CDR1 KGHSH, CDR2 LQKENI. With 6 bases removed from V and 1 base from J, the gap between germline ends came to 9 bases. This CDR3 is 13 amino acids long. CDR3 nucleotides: TGTGCCAGCTCTCCGATAGGCCAAGAGACCCAGTACTTC. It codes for CASSPIGQETQYF.

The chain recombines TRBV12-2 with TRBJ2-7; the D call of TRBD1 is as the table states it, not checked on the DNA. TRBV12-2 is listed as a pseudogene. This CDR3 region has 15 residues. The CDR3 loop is CASRSSPRGVYEQYF. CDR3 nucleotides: TGTGCAAGTCGCTCATCCCCCAGGGGAGTGTACGAGCAGTACTTC.

CDR3 residues: CASSQAGAGGDTQYF. The CDR3 nucleotides are TGTGCCAGCAGCCAAGCAGGAGCGGGAGGTGATACGCAGTATTTT. The J gene is TRBJ2-3, the V gene TRBV4-2, with 9 bases matching TRBD2. V was clipped by 1 base and J by 6 bases; unmatched bases: 5. CDR3 length: 15 amino acids. Germline CDR1 and CDR2: LGHNA and YNFKEQ.

The CDR3, as DNA: TGCGCCAGCAGCTTGGGCGGACAGGGGATATACGAGCAGTACTTC. Its protein product is CASSLGGQGIYEQYF. The V call is TRBV5-1, the J call TRBJ2-7; 9 positions agree with TRBD1. V shed 0 bases, J shed 4 bases, and the junction held 5 bases outside the gene matches. Germline V gene sequence: CDR1 SGHRS, CDR2 YFSETQ. This CDR3 spans 15 amino acids.

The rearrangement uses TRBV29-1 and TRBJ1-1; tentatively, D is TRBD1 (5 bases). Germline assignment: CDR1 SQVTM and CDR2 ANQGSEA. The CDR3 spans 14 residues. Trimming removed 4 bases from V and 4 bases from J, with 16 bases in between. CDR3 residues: CSVVFARRGTEAFF. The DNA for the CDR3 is TGCAGCGTTGTTTTTGCCAGGAGGGGCACTGAAGCTTTCTTT.

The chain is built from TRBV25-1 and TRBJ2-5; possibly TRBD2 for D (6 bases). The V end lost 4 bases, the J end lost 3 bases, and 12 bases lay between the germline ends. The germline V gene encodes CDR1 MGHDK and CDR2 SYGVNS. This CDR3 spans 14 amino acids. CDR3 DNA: TGTGCCAGCAGTGGATGGGGGGTGGAAGAGACCCAGTACTTC. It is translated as CASSGWGVEETQYF.

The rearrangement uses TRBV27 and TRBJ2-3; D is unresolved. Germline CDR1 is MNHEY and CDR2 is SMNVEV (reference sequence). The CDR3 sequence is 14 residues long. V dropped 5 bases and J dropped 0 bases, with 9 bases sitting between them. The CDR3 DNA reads TGTGCCAGCAGTAACCCAACAAGCACAGATACGCAGTATTTT. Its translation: CASSNPTSTDTQYF.

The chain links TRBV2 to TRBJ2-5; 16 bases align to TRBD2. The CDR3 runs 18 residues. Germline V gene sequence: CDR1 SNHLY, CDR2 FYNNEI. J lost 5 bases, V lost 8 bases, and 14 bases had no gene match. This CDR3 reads CASSTGGLAGGVGETQYF. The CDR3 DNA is TGTGCCAGCTCCACTGGGGGACTAGCGGGAGGGGTCGGGGAGACCCAGTACTTC.